This is a list of T cell receptor beta chains from one sample in a study of blood T cells in healthy people across ages. TCRdb called the 5' RACE reads again in MiXCR, with one record for every CDR3 protein. The sample holds over 700,000 distinct CDR3 sequences, 20% to 30% seen once. Another study also made use of these data, one on T cells of mothers and their children.

Material for sequencing was blood. The receptors derive from a boy aged 5-17 years in good health. CDR3s include the opening cysteine and the closing phenylalanine or tryptophan. For some rows the clone size is stated as once, few or many, or as a class when expanded; others skip it.

j_call clone_size v_call cdr3_aa
TRBJ1-1 few TRBV7-9 CASSEQEKAFF
NA few TRBV19 CASSIPGRPGGNEQFF
NA few TRBV7-3 CASSLRGSGDEQFF
TRBJ1-4 NA TRBV7-9 CASSPVGGGEKLFF
NA few TRBV7-8 CASSTKSLPDGTQYF
TRBJ2-5 NA TRBV11-2 CASSSFPETGVEQETQYF
TRBJ1-3 NA TRBV2 CASNAQQGNTIYF
TRBJ2-7 NA TRBV7-3 CASSLGPQWEQYF
TRBJ1-2 few TRBV20-1 CSARDRELTERANYGYTF
TRBJ2-3 NA TRBV12-3/TRBV12-4 CACSWGSTDTQYF
TRBJ2-3 NA TRBV7-2 CASSPGAPADTQYF
TRBJ2-5 few TRBV20-1 CSARVGRGQYF
TRBJ1-2 few TRBV12-3/TRBV12-4 CASSLGPMGYTF
TRBJ2-7 NA TRBV11-3 CASTPFDSYEQYF
NA NA TRBV5-1 CASSLGLAVINEQFF
TRBJ2-5 NA TRBV5-1 CASGLLGRETQYF
TRBJ2-5 NA TRBV5-6 CASSWGTSGAQETQYF
TRBJ2-7 few TRBV29-1 CSVPGRGLTYEQYF
TRBJ1-1 NA TRBV7-2 CASSRPGQGGKMNTEAFF
TRBJ2-5 NA TRBV6-1 CARSGRDRGEETQYF
TRBJ2-5 NA TRBV4-1 CASSRSGAMETQYF
TRBJ2-5 NA TRBV29-1 CSFTGQETQYF
TRBJ2-3 few TRBV29-1 CSVEEVGGTGDTQYF
TRBJ2-7 NA TRBV5-1 CASSFGRSTSGSTYEQYF
NA few TRBV9 CASSVAGAWDNEQFF
TRBJ2-5 few TRBV2 CASIGQRGETQYF
TRBJ2-3 NA TRBV11-2 CASSSSTDRFSGDTQYF
TRBJ2-3 NA TRBV5-1 CASSLGGIRTDTQYF
TRBJ2-3 NA TRBV4-2 CASSQEVQTGGQYF
TRBJ1-1 NA TRBV9 CASSVESRFGGLNTEAFF
TRBJ1-1 NA TRBV9 CASSVDDDPMNTEAFF
TRBJ1-1 NA TRBV4-1 CASSQDWPIRMDSTEAFF
TRBJ2-3 few TRBV12-5 CASPRAGGSTDTQYF
NA few TRBV29-1 CSVERGHEQYF
TRBJ2-4 few TRBV27 CASSPVSSGISSIQYF
TRBJ2-2 few TRBV7-9 CASNIIFGTGELFF
TRBJ1-3 few TRBV4-1 CASSQLDRGGNTIYF
NA NA TRBV16 CASSLEDSTPYEQYF
TRBJ1-1 few TRBV5-5 CVSSLGGGNTEAFF
TRBJ1-2 few TRBV5-1 CASSLSEQGDFYGYTF
TRBJ2-5 NA TRBV20-1 CSALTSGGTQYF
TRBJ2-5 NA TRBV12-3/TRBV12-4 CASSLVTGGYQETQYF